This T cell receptor (beta chain) was recorded in a study of metastatic and nonmetastatic thyroid tumors. At the level of the study: Samples came from malignant and benign thyroid patients, and repertoires were compared across blood and tumor or nodule tissue.

Thyroid surgery took place with no prior treatment in any patient. Broader study findings: In both blood and tumor samples, TCR beta diversity was reported significantly higher for malignant than benign nodules.

In the original analysis: Differences in CDR3 between clinicopathological groups were drawn on to build a classifier intended to discriminate distant-metastatic papillary thyroid cancer patients. TCRdb reprocessed the PCR reads using MiXCR. Clone size and V and J calls follow TCRdb, not the original study. Altogether over 15,000 clones are present, roughly 29% being singletons, with the ten largest covering more than 9%. There are 15 residues in the CDR3. Germline V CDR1 and CDR2: SGHRS, YFSETQ. J was trimmed by 0 bases and V by 1 base; bases with no gene match: 2. On this clone itself: As yet, its antigen is unknown.

The sequence was obtained from a female donor with papillary thyroid cancer or a benign thyroid nodule (not recorded which). Some clones in this sample may be carry-over from other donors' samples. V and J are TRBV5-1 and TRBJ2-7, with 9 bases aligning to TRBD2. Sequencing input: blood. The CDR3 is CASSLRAGGSYEQYF. CDR3 coding DNA: TGCGCCAGCAGCTTGCGAGCGGGGGGCTCCTACGAGCAGTACTTC.